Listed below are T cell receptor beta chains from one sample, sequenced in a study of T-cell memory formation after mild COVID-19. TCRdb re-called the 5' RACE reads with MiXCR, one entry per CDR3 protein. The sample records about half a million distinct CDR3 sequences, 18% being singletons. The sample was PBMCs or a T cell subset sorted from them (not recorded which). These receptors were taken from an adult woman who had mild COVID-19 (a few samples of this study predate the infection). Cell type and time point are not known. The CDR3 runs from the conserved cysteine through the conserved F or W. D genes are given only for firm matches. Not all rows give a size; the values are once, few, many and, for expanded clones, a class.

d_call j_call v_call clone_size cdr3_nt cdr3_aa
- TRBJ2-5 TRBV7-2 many TGTGCCAGCAGCTTATCACGGTCATGGGGGACCCAGTACTTC CASSLSRSWGTQYF
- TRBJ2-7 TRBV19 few TGTGCCAGTAAGTGGGGTGTGGCTGTTGGGTACGAGCAGTACTTC CASKWGVAVGYEQYF
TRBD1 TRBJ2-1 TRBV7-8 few TGTGCCAGCAGCTTAAGGGGACAGGGCGATGAGCAGTTCTTC CASSLRGQGDEQFF
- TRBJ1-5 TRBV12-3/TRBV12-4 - TGTGCCAGCAGGCCCCCCGGTCAGCCCCAGCATTTT CASRPPGQPQHF
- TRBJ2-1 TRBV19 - TGTGCCAGTAGTTCCCGTTCAGTGGGGTACTACAATGAGCAGTTCTTC CASSSRSVGYYNEQFF
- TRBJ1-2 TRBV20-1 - TGCAGTGCTAGAATCATCGACCGCATCGGCTATGGCTACACCTTC CSARIIDRIGYGYTF
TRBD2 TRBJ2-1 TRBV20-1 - TGCAGTGCTAGAGATACGGGTAGGGGCGGGAGGAAGGGTGAGCAGTTCTTC CSARDTGRGGRKGEQFF
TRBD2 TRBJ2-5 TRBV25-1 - TGTGCCAGCAGTGAGGCTAGCGGGTGGGAGACCCAGTACTTC CASSEASGWETQYF
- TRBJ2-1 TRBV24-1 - TGTGCCACCAGTGATTCTAGGACGTATCCCTACAATGAGCAGTTCTTC CATSDSRTYPYNEQFF
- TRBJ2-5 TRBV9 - TGTGCCAGCAGCGTAGTAAGGGGGGCATTGGAGACCCAGTACTTC CASSVVRGALETQYF
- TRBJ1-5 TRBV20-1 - TGCAGTGCAGCCGGGCCTCAACGACATCAGCCCCAGCATTTT CSAAGPQRHQPQHF
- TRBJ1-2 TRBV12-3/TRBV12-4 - TGTGCCAGCAGCCTGAACCATGGCTACACCTTC CASSLNHGYTF
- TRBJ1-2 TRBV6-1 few TGTGCCAGCAGTGCCTGGGGGGGCCAAAATAACTATGGCTACACCTTC CASSAWGGQNNYGYTF
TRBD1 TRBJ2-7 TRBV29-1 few TGCAGCGTTGAAGCAGTAGACGGACAGGGGGCGAGGAACGAGCAGTACTTC CSVEAVDGQGARNEQYF
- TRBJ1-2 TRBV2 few TGTGCCAGCACCGGGGCCGCCCTCTATGGCTACACCTTC CASTGAALYGYTF
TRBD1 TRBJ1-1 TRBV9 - TGTGCCAGCAGCGTAGGACAGGGGAGAATGAACACTGAAGCTTTCTTT CASSVGQGRMNTEAFF
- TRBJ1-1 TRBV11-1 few TGTGCCAGCAGCTCAGTTCAGGGTCTGGCTGAAGCTTTCTTT CASSSVQGLAEAFF
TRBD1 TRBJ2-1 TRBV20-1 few TGCAGTGCTCAAGGACAGGGGAGCTACAATGAGCAGTTCTTC CSAQGQGSYNEQFF
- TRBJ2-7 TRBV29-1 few TGCAGCGTGGGATCGGCGGGGCAGATCTACGAGCAGTACTTC CSVGSAGQIYEQYF
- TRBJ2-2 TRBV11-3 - TGTGCCAGCAGCTTCGATAGCGGCACCGGGGAGCTGTTTTTT CASSFDSGTGELFF
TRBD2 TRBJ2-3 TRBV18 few TGTGCCAGCTCACCACCGGGACTAGCAAAGGGAGATACGCAGTATTTT CASSPPGLAKGDTQYF
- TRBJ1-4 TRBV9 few TGTGCCAGCAGCGTAGATTCTAGCTGGAATGAAAAACTGTTTTTT CASSVDSSWNEKLFF
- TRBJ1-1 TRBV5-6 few TGTGCCAGCACCCTACAAGTACGGGAGAACACTGAAGCTTTCTTT CASTLQVRENTEAFF
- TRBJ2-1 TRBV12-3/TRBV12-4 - TGTGCCAGCAGACTAGGAGGGACGGGAAATGAGCAGTTCTTC CASRLGGTGNEQFF